Listed here is a single T cell receptor beta chain. The target antigen is unknown. Profiling relied on immunoSEQ multiplex PCR, and the TCRdb table lists in-frame clones only, not all of them. The data contain some 4,000 clones, 76% of them singletons. Germline CDR1 is LNHNV and CDR2 is YYDKDF (reference sequence). The CDR3 loop spans 15 amino acids. Busulfan-fludarabine conditioning, marrow transplant, and cyclophosphamide on days +3 and +4 were administered. The data originate from a study of T cells after posttransplantation cyclophosphamide. Regarding the study as a whole: Later blood repertoires were often dominated by clones from the donor CD8+ memory compartment. Recipient CMV seropositivity and CMV reactivation strongly tracked TRB clonality. Tissue-infiltrating T cells from skin or gut overlapped little with blood T cells.

This specimen was PBMCs, taken after allogeneic stem cell transplant with posttransplant cyclophosphamide. The receptor was isolated from a male patient aged 40-50 years who received an allogeneic stem cell transplant from a related donor, was CMV-positive, and had acute and chronic GVHD. Some T cells may possibly be graft donor cells. This sequence joins TRBV15 and TRBJ2-5; 7 bases fit TRBD1. TRBJ2-7 explains the end of the DNA better; the J call may be wrong. This chain's CDR3 is CATSRDWGQLYEQYF. CDR3 nucleotide sequence: TGTGCCACCAGCAGAGATTGGGGACAGTTATACGAGCAGTACTTC.